This paragraph covers one T cell receptor beta chain sequence. Sequenced by immunoSEQ multiplex PCR; TCRdb stores in-frame clones only, minus some. Of fewer than 100,000 clones in the sample, around 83% were seen once. This record comes from a study of radiotherapy plus CTLA-4 blockade in lung cancer. The clonotype comes from a human donor with non-small cell lung cancer who had stable disease on radiotherapy plus ipilimumab. The sample in question was peripheral blood, obtained from a patient treated with radiotherapy plus ipilimumab.

CDR3 in DNA: TGTGCCACCACGGCTACCGGGACAGCTAACACTGAAGCTTTCTTT. Amino acids: CATTATGTANTEAFF. This chain uses TRBV2 with TRBJ1-1, with 7 nucleotides matching TRBD1. V was pared by 10 bases and J by 2 bases, with 13 bases of the junction left unmatched. CDR1 is SNHLY and CDR2 is FYNNEI in the germline V gene. This CDR3 is 15 amino acids long.